Listed here are 14 T cell receptor beta chains from one sample, sequenced in a study of blood T cells in healthy people across ages. With a J-beta primer mix and a sample-barcoded 5' primer, a second PCR ran roughly 6 to 12 cycles. TCRdb used MiXCR to reprocess the 5' RACE reads, holding one entry per CDR3 protein. The sample holds around 1,000,000 distinct CDR3 sequences; approximately 25% are singletons and the top ten take about 0.72%. These data also featured in a second study, about T cells of mothers and their children.

The specimen was blood. Receptor source: a girl aged 2 to 9 in good health.

This chain connects TRBV4-1 to TRBJ2-1, with 8 bases matching TRBD2. CDR3 size: 16 residues. The V and J ends lost 3 bases and 3 bases, in that order; junction bases with no gene match: 7. Germline CDR1 and CDR2: MGHRA and YSYEKL. The CDR3 reads CASSHERTSSYNEQFF. The CDR3 nucleotides read TGCGCCAGCAGCCATGAGAGGACTAGCAGCTACAATGAGCAGTTCTTC.

This clonotype turned up a few times. The chain couples TRBV2 to TRBJ1-4; D is uncertain. This CDR3 spans 15 amino acids. Trimming took off 10 bases at V and 0 bases at J, with 15 bases between the two ends. Germline V gene sequence: CDR1 SNHLY, CDR2 FYNNEI. In DNA, the CDR3 is TGTGCCACCTACGGAATCAAGGCAACTAATGAAAAACTGTTTTTT. Its protein is CATYGIKATNEKLFF.

This clonotype was observed a handful of times. The chain uses TRBV20-1 and TRBJ1-6, with D unresolved. CDR3 length equals 16 residues. V lost 5 bases and J lost 5, with 19 bases in between. CDR1 is DFQATT and CDR2 is SNEGSKA in the germline V gene (reference sequence). The CDR3 is CSASSWVRRDNSPLHF. Here the CDR3 DNA reads TGCAGTGCTTCCTCTTGGGTTCGAAGGGATAATTCACCCCTCCACTTT.

The V call is TRBV15, the J call TRBJ1-4, with a possible D match to TRBD1 (6 bases). Germline V gene lookup returns CDR1 LNHNV and CDR2 YYDKDF (reference sequence). Trimming took off 8 bases at V and 10 bases at J, with 17 bases between the two ends. The CDR3 consists of 13 residues. The chain's CDR3 is CATRRQGRVKLFF. As DNA, the CDR3 is TGTGCCACCCGGCGGCAGGGGCGGGTAAAACTGTTTTTT.

This clonotype was seen a handful of times. This chain connects TRBV2 to TRBJ2-3; perhaps TRBD1 as D (6 bases). The CDR3 contains 15 residues. CDR1 is SNHLY, CDR2 FYNNEI, per germline. Trimming stripped 6 bases from V and 4 bases from J, with 17 bases between. The CDR3 loop is CASRASQGPPDTQYF. CDR3 sequence (DNA): TGTGCCAGCAGAGCGAGCCAGGGGCCCCCAGATACGCAGTATTTT.

This clonotype was observed a single time. The genes are TRBV29-1 and TRBJ2-3; 10 nucleotides line up with TRBD2. V dropped 6 bases and J dropped 4; count of bases not matched to a gene: 4. The CDR3 consists of 13 residues. Germline V gene data show CDR1 as SQVTM and CDR2 as ANQGSEA. The CDR3 nucleotides read TGCAGCGTGAGAGCGGGGGGGCCAGATACGCAGTATTTT. Translated: CSVRAGGPDTQYF.

In its sample, this clonotype was seen a few times. V usage is TRBV19 and J usage is TRBJ1-5; D possibly corresponds to TRBD1 (5 bases). V was cut by 3 bases and J by 4 bases, with 13 bases left in between. CDR1 LNHDA and CDR2 SQIVND come from the germline V gene (reference sequence). This CDR3 contains 15 residues. The DNA for the CDR3 is TGTGCCAGTAGTATCTTGTCAGGGATGAATCAGCCCCAGCATTTT. It translates to CASSILSGMNQPQHF.

This clonotype was picked up many times. This chain connects TRBV28 to TRBJ2-3; D possibly corresponds to TRBD1 (5 bases). The CDR3 is 12 residues long. V gave up 2 bases and J gave up 7 bases, with 7 bases separating them. Germline V gives CDR1 MDHEN, CDR2 SYDVKM. DNA of the CDR3: TGTGCCAGCAGTTTAAACAGGAATACGCAGTATTTT. Residues: CASSLNRNTQYF.

The chain links TRBV5-5 to TRBJ1-4; D possibly corresponds to TRBD1 (6 bases). The length of the CDR3 is 15 residues. Trimming removed 4 bases from V and 7 bases from J, with 17 bases in between. The germline gives CDR1 SGHKS, CDR2 YYEKEE (reference sequence). The CDR3 coding sequence is TGTGCCAGCAGCGGAACGACAGGCATAACTGAAAAACTGTTTTTT. Amino acid sequence: CASSGTTGITEKLFF.

Only a few counts were recorded for this clonotype. This chain uses TRBV12-3 or TRBV12-4 with TRBJ2-7; 7 positions match TRBD1. V shed 3 bases and J 6 bases; nucleotides not matched to a gene: 5. The CDR3 consists of 13 residues. Here the CDR3 DNA reads TGTGCCAGCAGTTTCCTAGGGGGCCGCGAGCAGTACTTC. Protein sequence: CASSFLGGREQYF.

In this sample, this clonotype turned up a few times. The chain links TRBV5-5 to TRBJ1-6, with 9 bases fitting TRBD1. Germline V gene data show CDR1 as SGHKS and CDR2 as YYEKEE (reference sequence). The V segment lost 3 bases and the J segment 10 bases; nucleotides outside the gene matches: 11. The CDR3 has 16 residues. Here the CDR3 DNA reads TGTGCCAGCAGCTATCACATGGGACAGGGTAACTCACCCCTCCACTTT. Amino acid sequence: CASSYHMGQGNSPLHF.

This clonotype was seen a few times. The chain recombines TRBV29-1 with TRBJ1-1; a weak D match, TRBD1 (5 bases). The V gene's germline CDR1 is SQVTM and CDR2 ANQGSEA. The CDR3 covers 14 residues. V lost 4 bases and J lost 3, with 15 bases in between. The CDR3 loop reads CSVGGRLGDTEAFF. In DNA, the CDR3 is TGCAGCGTTGGAGGGCGTTTAGGGGACACTGAAGCTTTCTTT. The full variable domain, rest sourced from reference TRBV29-1 and TRBJ1-1, is SAVISQKPSRDICQRGTSLTIQCQVDSQVTMMFWYRQQPGQSLTLIATANQGSEATYESGFVIDKFPISRPNLTFSTLTVSNMSPEDSSIYLCSVGGRLGDTEAFFGQGTRLTVV.

This clonotype was seen a handful of times. The chain is built from TRBV7-6 and TRBJ1-1, with 12 bases aligning to TRBD1. CDR3 length: 16 residues. The ends lost 4 bases at V and 8 bases at J; junction bases unmatched: 11. Per germline, CDR1 SGHVS and CDR2 FNYEAQ. CDR3 in DNA: TGTGCCAGCAGCTCCTTAACCGGGACAGGGGGCACCGAAGCTTTCTTT. Encoded protein: CASSSLTGTGGTEAFF.

There are a few counts of this clonotype. The V call is TRBV29-1, the J call TRBJ1-2, with no clear D. Per germline, CDR1 SQVTM and CDR2 ANQGSEA. V lost 3 bases and J 3 bases, leaving 17 bases between the germline ends. This CDR3 spans 15 amino acids. The CDR3, as DNA: TGCAGCGTTGAGCCCCCAATGGGAAACTACTATGGCTACACCTTC. Its translation is CSVEPPMGNYYGYTF.